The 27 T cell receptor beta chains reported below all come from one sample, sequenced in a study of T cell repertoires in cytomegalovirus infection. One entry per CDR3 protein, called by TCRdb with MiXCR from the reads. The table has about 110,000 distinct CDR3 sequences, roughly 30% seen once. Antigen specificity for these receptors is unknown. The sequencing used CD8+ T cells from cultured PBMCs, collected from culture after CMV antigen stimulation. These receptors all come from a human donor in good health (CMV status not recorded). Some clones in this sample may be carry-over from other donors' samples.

CDR3 sequence (DNA): TGTGCCAGCAGCTCTCTCCAGGAACAGCCCCAGCATTTT. The encoded protein is CASSSLQEQPQHF. The J gene is TRBJ1-5, the V gene TRBV7-6; no definite D call. CDR3 size: 13 residues. With 4 bases removed from V and 7 bases from J, the gap between germline ends came to 11 bases. From germline, CDR1 is SGHVS and CDR2 FNYEAQ.

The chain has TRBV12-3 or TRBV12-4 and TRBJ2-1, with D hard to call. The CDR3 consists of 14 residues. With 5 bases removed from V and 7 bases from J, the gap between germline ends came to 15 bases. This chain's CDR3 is CASSLSVGLNEQFF. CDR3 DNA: TGTGCCAGCAGTCTCAGCGTAGGGTTGAATGAGCAGTTCTTC.

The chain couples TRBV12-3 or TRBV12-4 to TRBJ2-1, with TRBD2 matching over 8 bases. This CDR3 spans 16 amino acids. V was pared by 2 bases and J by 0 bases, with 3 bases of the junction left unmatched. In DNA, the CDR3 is TGTGCCAGCAGTTTAAGGCTAGCGGGCTCCTACAATGAGCAGTTCTTC. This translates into CASSLRLAGSYNEQFF.

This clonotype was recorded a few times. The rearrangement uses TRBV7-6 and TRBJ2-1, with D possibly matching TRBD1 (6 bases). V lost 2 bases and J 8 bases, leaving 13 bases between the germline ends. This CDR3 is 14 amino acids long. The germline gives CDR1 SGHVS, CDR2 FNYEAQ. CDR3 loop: CASSLYGGSDEQFF. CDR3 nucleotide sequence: TGTGCCAGCAGCTTATATGGGGGCTCGGATGAGCAGTTCTTC.

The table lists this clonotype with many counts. The CDR3 sequence: CASSLDRDYQPQHF. CDR3 DNA: TGTGCCAGCAGCCTGGACAGGGATTATCAGCCCCAGCATTTT. This chain links TRBV7-6 with TRBJ1-5; 8 bases match TRBD1. After removal of 5 bases from V and 5 bases from J, the junction contained 5 bases not matched to a gene. CDR1 and CDR2 from the germline V gene are SGHVS and FNYEAQ. This CDR3 region has 14 residues. Looking up the rest from reference TRBV7-6 and TRBJ1-5 gives the full variable domain: GAGVSQSPRYKVTKRGQDVALRCDPISGHVSLYWYRQALGQGPEFLTYFNYEAQQDKSGLPNDRFSAERPEGSISTLTIQRTEQRDSAMYRCASSLDRDYQPQHFGDGTRLSIL.

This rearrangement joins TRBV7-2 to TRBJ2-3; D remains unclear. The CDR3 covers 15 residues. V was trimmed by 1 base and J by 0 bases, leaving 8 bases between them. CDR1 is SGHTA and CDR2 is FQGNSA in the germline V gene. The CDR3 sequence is CASSLGPYSTDTQYF. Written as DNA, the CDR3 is TGTGCCAGCAGCTTAGGACCCTACAGCACAGATACGCAGTATTTT.

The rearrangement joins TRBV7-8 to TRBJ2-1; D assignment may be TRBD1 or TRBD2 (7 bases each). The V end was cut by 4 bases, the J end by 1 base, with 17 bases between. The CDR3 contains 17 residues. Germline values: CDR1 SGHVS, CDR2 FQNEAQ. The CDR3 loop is CASSSRGGGESYNEQFF. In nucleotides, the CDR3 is TGTGCCAGCAGCTCCCGGGGAGGGGGCGAATCCTACAATGAGCAGTTCTTC.

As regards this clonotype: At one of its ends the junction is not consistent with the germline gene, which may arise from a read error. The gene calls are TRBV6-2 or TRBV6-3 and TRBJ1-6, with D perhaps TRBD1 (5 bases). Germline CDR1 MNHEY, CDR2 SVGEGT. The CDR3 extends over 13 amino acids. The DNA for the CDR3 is TGTGCCAGCAGTTACGGCGGGGGAACACCCCTCCTCTTT. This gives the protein CASSYGGGTPLLF.

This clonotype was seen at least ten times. The CDR3 sequence is CASSGGQTSYNEQFF. The CDR3 DNA follows: TGTGCCAGCAGTGGGGGTCAAACCTCCTACAATGAGCAGTTCTTC. The genes are TRBV2 and TRBJ2-1; no clear D. The CDR3 runs 15 residues. Germline V gene sequence: CDR1 SNHLY, CDR2 FYNNEI. The V end was cut by 4 bases, the J end by 0 bases, with 10 bases between.

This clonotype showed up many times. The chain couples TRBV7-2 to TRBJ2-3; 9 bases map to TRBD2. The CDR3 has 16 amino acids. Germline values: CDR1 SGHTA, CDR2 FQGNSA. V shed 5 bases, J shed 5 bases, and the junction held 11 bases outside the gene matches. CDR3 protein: CASSQSGGGVQDTQYF. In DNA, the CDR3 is TGTGCCAGCAGCCAAAGTGGCGGGGGGGTACAAGATACGCAGTATTTT.

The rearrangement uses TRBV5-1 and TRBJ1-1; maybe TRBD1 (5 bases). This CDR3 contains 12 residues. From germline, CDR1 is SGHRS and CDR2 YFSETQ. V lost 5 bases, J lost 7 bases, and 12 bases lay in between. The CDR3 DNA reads TGCGCCAGCAGAGACAGTTTTCTTGAAGCTTTCTTT. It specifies CASRDSFLEAFF.

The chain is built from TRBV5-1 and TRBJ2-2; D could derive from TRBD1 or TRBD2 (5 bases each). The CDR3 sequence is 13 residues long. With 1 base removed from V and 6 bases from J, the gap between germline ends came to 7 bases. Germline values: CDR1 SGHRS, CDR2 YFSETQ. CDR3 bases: TGCGCCAGCAGCTTGCTGGGGGCCGGGGAGCTGTTTTTT. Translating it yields CASSLLGAGELFF.

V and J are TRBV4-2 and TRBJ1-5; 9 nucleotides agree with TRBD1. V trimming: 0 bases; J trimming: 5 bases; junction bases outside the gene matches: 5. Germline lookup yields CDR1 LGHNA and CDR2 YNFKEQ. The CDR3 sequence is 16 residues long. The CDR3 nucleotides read TGTGCCAGCAGCCAAGAATTGGGACAGGGTGATCAGCCCCAGCATTTT. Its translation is CASSQELGQGDQPQHF.

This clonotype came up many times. The CDR3, as DNA: TGTGCCAGCAGCTCTCACTTACAGGGATACGAGACCCAGTACTTC. Translated: CASSSHLQGYETQYF. This chain links TRBV5-6 with TRBJ2-5; D is possibly TRBD1 (6 bases). V shed 3 bases and J shed 5 bases, with 17 bases lying between them. Germline values: CDR1 SGHDT, CDR2 YYEEEE. This CDR3 region has 15 residues.

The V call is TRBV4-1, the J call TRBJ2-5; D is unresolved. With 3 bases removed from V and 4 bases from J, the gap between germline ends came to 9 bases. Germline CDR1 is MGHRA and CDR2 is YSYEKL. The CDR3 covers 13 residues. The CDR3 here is CASSHPRGETQYF. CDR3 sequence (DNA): TGCGCCAGCAGCCACCCAAGAGGAGAGACCCAGTACTTC.

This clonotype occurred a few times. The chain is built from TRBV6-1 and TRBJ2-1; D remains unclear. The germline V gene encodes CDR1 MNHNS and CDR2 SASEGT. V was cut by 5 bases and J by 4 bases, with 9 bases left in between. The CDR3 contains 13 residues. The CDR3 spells CASSTGPYNEQFF. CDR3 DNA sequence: TGTGCCAGCAGTACCGGGCCGTACAATGAGCAGTTCTTC.

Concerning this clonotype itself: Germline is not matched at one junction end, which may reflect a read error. The CDR3 DNA reads TGTGCCAGCAGTTCAGTTCCCCGAACGAACACTAAAGCTTTCTTT. This translates into CASSSVPRTNTKAFF. The chain combines TRBV6-8 with TRBJ1-1; D is ambiguous. In germline, CDR1 is MNHGY, CDR2 SAAAGT. This CDR3 spans 15 amino acids.

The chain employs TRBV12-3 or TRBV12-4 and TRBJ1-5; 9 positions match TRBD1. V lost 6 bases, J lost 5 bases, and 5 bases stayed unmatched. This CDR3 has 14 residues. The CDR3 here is CASSTTGGYQPQHF. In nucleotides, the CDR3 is TGTGCCAGCAGCACGACAGGGGGGTATCAGCCCCAGCATTTT.

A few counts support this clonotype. As DNA, the CDR3 is TGTGCCATCAGTGAGGACAGTTACAATGAGCAGTTCTTC. This sequence encodes CAISEDSYNEQFF. The chain combines TRBV10-3 with TRBJ2-1, with D possibly being TRBD1 (5 bases). The CDR3 extends over 13 amino acids. Trimming stripped 2 bases from V and 4 bases from J, with 6 bases between. CDR1 is ENHRY and CDR2 is SYGVKD in the germline V gene.

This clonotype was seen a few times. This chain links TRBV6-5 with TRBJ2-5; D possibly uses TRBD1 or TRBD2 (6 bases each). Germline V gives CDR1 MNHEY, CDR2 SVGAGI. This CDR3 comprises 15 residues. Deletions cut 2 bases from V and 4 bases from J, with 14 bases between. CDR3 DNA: TGTGCCAGCAGTTACGGGAACGGGGGCCGAGAGACCCAGTACTTC. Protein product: CASSYGNGGRETQYF.

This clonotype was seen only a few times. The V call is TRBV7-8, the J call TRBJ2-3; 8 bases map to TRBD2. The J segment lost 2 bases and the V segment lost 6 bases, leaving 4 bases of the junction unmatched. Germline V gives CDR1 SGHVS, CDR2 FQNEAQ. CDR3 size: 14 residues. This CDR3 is CASRYGGDTDTQYF. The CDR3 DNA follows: TGTGCCAGCAGATACGGGGGGGACACAGATACGCAGTATTTT. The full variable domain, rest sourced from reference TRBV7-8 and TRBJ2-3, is GAGVSQSPRYKVAKRGQDVALRCDPISGHVSLFWYQQALGQGPEFLTYFQNEAQLDKSGLPSDRFFAERPEGSVSTLKIQRTQQEDSAVYLCASRYGGDTDTQYFGPGTRLTVL.

As DNA, the CDR3 is TGTGCCAGCAGCCACGGGGTAGCTAACACAGATACGCAGTATTTT. This gives the protein CASSHGVANTDTQYF. The chain combines TRBV7-8 with TRBJ2-3; the D gene is possibly TRBD2 (5 bases). Per germline, CDR1 SGHVS and CDR2 FQNEAQ. The CDR3 runs 15 residues. V dropped 5 bases and J dropped 2 bases, with 14 bases sitting between them.

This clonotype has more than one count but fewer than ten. The DNA of the CDR3 is TGTGCCACCAGAAGGACAGGGTGGAATGAGCAGTTCTTC. Translated, it gives CATRRTGWNEQFF. The chain carries TRBV15 and TRBJ2-1, with TRBD1 identical over 8 bases. The V segment lost 6 bases and the J segment 7 bases; nucleotides outside the gene matches: 5. In germline, CDR1 is LNHNV, CDR2 YYDKDF (reference sequence). The CDR3 loop spans 13 amino acids.

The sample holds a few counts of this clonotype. CDR3 sequence reads: CASSPEGPPGTQYF. The CDR3 DNA sequence: TGCGCCAGCAGCCCGGAGGGCCCCCCGGGGACCCAGTACTTC. The gene calls are TRBV5-1 and TRBJ2-5; the D gene is possibly TRBD2 (6 bases). Germline values: CDR1 SGHRS, CDR2 YFSETQ. The V and J ends lost 4 bases and 7 bases respectively, with 17 bases between them. This CDR3 region has 14 residues.

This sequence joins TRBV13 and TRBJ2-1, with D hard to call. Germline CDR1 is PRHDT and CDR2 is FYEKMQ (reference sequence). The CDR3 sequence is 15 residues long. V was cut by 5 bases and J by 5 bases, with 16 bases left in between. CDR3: CASSIGQSINNEQFF. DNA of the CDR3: TGTGCCAGCAGCATCGGGCAATCGATCAACAATGAGCAGTTCTTC.

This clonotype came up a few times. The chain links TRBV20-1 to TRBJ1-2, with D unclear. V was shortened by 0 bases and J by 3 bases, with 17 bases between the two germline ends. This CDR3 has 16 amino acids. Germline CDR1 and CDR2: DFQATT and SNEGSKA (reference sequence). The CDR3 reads CSARESPRTADYGYTF. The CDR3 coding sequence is TGCAGTGCTAGAGAATCCCCGCGGACGGCGGACTATGGCTACACCTTC.

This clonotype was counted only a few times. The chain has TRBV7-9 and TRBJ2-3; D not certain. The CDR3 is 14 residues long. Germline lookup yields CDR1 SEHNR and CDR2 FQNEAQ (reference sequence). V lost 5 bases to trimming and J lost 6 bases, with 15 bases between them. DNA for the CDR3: TGTGCCAGCAGCCTTTGGTCAAGCCGGGATACGCAGTATTTT. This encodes CASSLWSSRDTQYF.